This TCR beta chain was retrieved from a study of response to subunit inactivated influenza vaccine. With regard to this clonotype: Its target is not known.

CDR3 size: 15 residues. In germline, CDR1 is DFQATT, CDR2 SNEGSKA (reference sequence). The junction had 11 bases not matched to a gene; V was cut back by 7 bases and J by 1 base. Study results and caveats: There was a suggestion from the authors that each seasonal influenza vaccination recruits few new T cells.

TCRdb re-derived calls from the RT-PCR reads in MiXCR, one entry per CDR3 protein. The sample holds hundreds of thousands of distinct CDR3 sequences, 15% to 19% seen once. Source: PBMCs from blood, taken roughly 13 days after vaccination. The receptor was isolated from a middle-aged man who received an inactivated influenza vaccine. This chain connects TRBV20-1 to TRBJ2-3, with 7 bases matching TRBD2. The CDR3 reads CSVERGGSGTDTQYF. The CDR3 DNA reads TGCAGTGTTGAGCGGGGTGGGTCGGGCACAGATACGCAGTATTTT.